This T cell receptor beta chain appears in the sequencing data of a study of cytomegalovirus exposure and HLA in healthy donors (dated by TCRdb to the late 2010s). Background on the whole study: According to an earlier analysis of 587 of the donors, about 179 million T cells yielded 100 million or so unique TCR beta sequences and around 280 Gb of sequence data. The study aimed to test whether cataloging public T cell receptors could reveal signatures of past pathogen exposure. Rather than drawing on any new phenotypic data, the later analysis identified candidate immune exposures from TCR beta sequences and the way those sequences occurred across donors. On average, around 200,000 unique TCR beta nucleotide sequences were sequenced per donor among roughly 430 genotyped donors of the cohort, with 15% to 20% of those sequences being non-productive. A later analysis re-examined previously published TCR beta repertoires from roughly 650 donors and added high-resolution HLA genotyping to investigate patterns of TCR occurrence. Class I and class II HLA loci were covered by the typing at four-digit resolution. An early release covering roughly 580 HLA-typed donors comprised about 290 gigabases of sequencing data and around 80 million unique TCR sequences. Of the approximately 400 genotyped donors, approximately 81% were placed in the genetic ancestry cluster associated with self-reported Caucasian donors. The T cell repertoires of 670 or so subjects were profiled by immunosequencing and related to cytomegalovirus serostatus. A later genetic analysis used genome-wide SNP genotypes for about 60% of the roughly 700 donors, treating that subset as a discovery cohort. To predict cytomegalovirus infection status, the study combined high-throughput TCR immunosequencing, statistical association of individual TCRs with disease status, and machine learning. Several DR-DQ haplotypes were treated as single units for association and clustering because of strong linkage in the cohort. Typing coverage varied by locus: roughly 629-640 donors for A, B, C, DRB1 and DQB1; roughly 520 for DQA1; around 610 for DPA1; more than 450 for DPB1. All discovery cohort repertoires had been generated on a single sequencing platform. An earlier analysis of some 500 of the donors applied high-throughput TCR beta sequencing to assess whether each TCR beta V gene segment acted as functional or pseudogenic. Alongside the repertoire data, information on donor age, sex, ethnicity and CMV serostatus was compiled. A separate validation cohort of over a hundred different subjects was used in addition to the roughly 720-subject first cohort. Results and caveats for the whole study, not just this receptor: In both the original and validation cohorts, the classifier was reported to diagnose cytomegalovirus status with high specificity and sensitivity. A later analysis found that most CMV-associated TCR beta chains appeared HLA-restricted, with HLA associations seemingly driven largely by CMV exposure. A later genetic analysis reported fewer N-insertions in productive TCRs among donors in an Asian-associated ancestry cluster than the roughly 620-donor mean. Because HLA typing was unavailable for some donors at each locus, only the typed subset was used in association tests. Some IMGT-functional V segments, including TRBV6-2 and TRBV6-3, could not be distinguished by the 87-base-pair reads and were therefore excluded. In a later analysis, HLA-associated TCR beta chains showed more clonal expansion and lower generation probabilities than non-associated chains that were equally common. In vitro tests confirmed that three of the cytomegalovirus-associated TCR beta chains recognize cytomegalovirus antigens. Several of the top co-occurrence clusters appeared to be linked to parvovirus B19, influenza, CMV and Epstein-Barr virus, according to a later analysis. When HLA alleles, especially DR and DQ, strongly co-occurred, TCR associations were difficult to assign to individual alleles. According to the authors, the approach could potentially be generalized to other disease states and immunological phenotypes. Linkage disequilibrium might explain the correlated functional status among segregating V segments, but an unknown experimental factor could not be excluded. A further reported finding was that TCR beta sequences accurately predicted the HLA-A and HLA-B alleles for most subjects in the first cohort. In a later genetic analysis, a missense DCLRE1C variant was associated with V-gene and J-gene trimming of TCR beta chains, and the association was replicated in an independent cohort. Because counts were too low, more than 15 rarely observed V segments, including chromosome 9 orphons, were left out of the earlier analysis of approximately 580 of the donors. In a later analysis, TCR association rates were found to vary across HLA loci, with the most associated TCRs seen for DRB1 alleles and the fewest for HLA-C alleles. The cohort was sequenced for TCR beta chains only, and without alpha or paired-chain data the features that could be detected were limited. The study listed 164 TCR beta chains as associated with cytomegalovirus. Presence/absence analyses assumed roughly uniform sequencing depth across donors, an assumption that may not hold. An earlier analysis of roughly 570 of the donors showed that most TCR beta V segments appeared in productive rearrangements either about 90% or about 30% of the time, which broadly matched IMGT annotations. A cluster of highly shared sequence variants was judged likely to represent a technical artifact of the sequencing pipeline. Across donors, most TCR sequences were observed very rarely, whereas some public TCRs were present in many individuals. Specific HLA alleles were associated with 15,000 to 20,000 TCR beta sequences at a false discovery rate of 0.05 in a later analysis. CMV serostatus was the only immune exposure information available for the cohort.

The cohort consisted of 600 to 700 healthy bone marrow donors. All cohort members were sampled while nominally healthy, although unrecorded immune exposures were likely present. The donor tested CMV seronegative, placing the donor among the approximately 360 seronegative members of the cohort. A peripheral blood sample was provided by each donor, and peripheral blood mononuclear cells were used for TCR beta sequencing. Genomic DNA extraction from the blood cell samples was performed with the Qiagen DNeasy Blood Extraction Kit. Regarding this clone: It has no known antigen specificity. Base qualities are not recorded, but no much larger clone differs from it by a single base.

Library method: the immunoSEQ multiplex PCR assay. For the multiplex PCR, a mixture combining 60 forward primers for TCR Vbeta segments and 13 reverse primers for TCR Jbeta segments was used. A multiplex PCR assay on genomic DNA amplified the CDR3 region of rearranged TCR beta genes. The Illumina HiSeq System was used to sequence the amplified TCR beta libraries as 87-base-pair reads. In the authors' own workflow: A later analysis counted 75 million to 100 million unique TCR beta chains across the roughly 700 repertoires, and 10 million to 11 million of these chains were shared by at least two donors. To remove PCR and sequencing errors, raw reads were error-corrected and collapsed into unique sequences using a nearest-neighbor algorithm that merged closely related sequences. CDR3 sequences were aligned to IMGT reference sequences to assign V, D and J gene segments. For a sequence to be retained, a match of at least six nucleotides was required to both a V gene segment and a J gene segment. Rearrangements were classified as productive when the CDR3 lacked stop codons and remained in frame with V and J, and all other rearrangements were classified as non-productive. Following IMGT convention, CDR3 was defined as the stretch from the second conserved V-encoded cysteine up to the conserved J-encoded phenylalanine. In an earlier analysis of 500 to 650 of the donors, sequences lacking an unambiguous match to a single V gene segment were excluded. In an earlier analysis of more than 500 of the donors, a V segment was called functional when productive rearrangements were above 56.7%, and segregating when the standard deviation between donors exceeded 5%. A statistical classification framework was built for diagnosing cytomegalovirus status from the catalog of TCR beta chain sequences. A later analysis assigned V and J genes by comparing TCR nucleotide sequences with IMGT/GENE-DB human TR gene sequences. The TCRdist pipeline was used in a later analysis to assign CDR3 sequences and most-parsimonious VDJ recombination scenarios. In a later analysis, each TCR beta chain was defined by its CDR3 amino acid sequence together with its V-gene family, and reads lacking a unique V-gene family were excluded. A later analysis removed several hundred highly shared, low-generation-probability nucleotide sequences to deal with suspected cross-contamination and a sequencing artifact. In a later analysis, a clonal expansion index for each public chain was calculated from normalized within-repertoire ranks of inferred template counts. Generation probabilities in a later analysis came from a VDJ recombination model fitted to out-of-frame rearrangements, and those results were checked against IGoR. A later analysis scored TCR-TCR, TCR-HLA and TCR-CMV co-occurrence with hypergeometric tests, applying a repertoire-size bias correction to TCR pairs. In a later analysis, false discovery rates were estimated by permuting HLA or CMV assignments 20 times. A later analysis grouped co-occurring TCRs with DBSCAN, adding TCRdist sequence similarity when clustering within HLA-allele-positive subsets. For co-occurrence clustering, repertoires with fewer than 30,000 or more than 120,000 public chains were excluded, along with about five repertoires with anomalous nucleotide sharing. TCRdb provides this immuneACCESS table in a form limited to in-frame rearrangements. Some clones are lacking; in checked studies, under half of them reflect an unresolved V gene, and why the rest are absent is not known. That table supplies the V and J calls and clone size; D and trimming were determined from the DNA. This sample is represented by about 140,000 clones; 75% to 90% of them were singletons. The top ten hold about 1.2% of the sample.

V loses 0 bases, J loses 0 bases, and the germline ends lie 7 bases apart. The CDR3 has 15 amino acids, counting the end cysteine and phenylalanine. Just the 45-base CDR3 DNA is kept, in frame starting at base 1. Per the germline V gene (reference sequence), SGHNT is the CDR1 and YYREEE is the CDR2. What was sequenced was PBMCs. The TCR sequence derives from a female donor in good health and CMV-seronegative. The chain is made from TRBV5-4 and TRBJ2-1, with the D gene too uncertain to name. In nucleotides, the sequence is TGTGCCAGCAGCTTGGGGGCAAGCTCCTACAATGAGCAGTTCTTC. Its protein product is CASSLGASSYNEQFF.